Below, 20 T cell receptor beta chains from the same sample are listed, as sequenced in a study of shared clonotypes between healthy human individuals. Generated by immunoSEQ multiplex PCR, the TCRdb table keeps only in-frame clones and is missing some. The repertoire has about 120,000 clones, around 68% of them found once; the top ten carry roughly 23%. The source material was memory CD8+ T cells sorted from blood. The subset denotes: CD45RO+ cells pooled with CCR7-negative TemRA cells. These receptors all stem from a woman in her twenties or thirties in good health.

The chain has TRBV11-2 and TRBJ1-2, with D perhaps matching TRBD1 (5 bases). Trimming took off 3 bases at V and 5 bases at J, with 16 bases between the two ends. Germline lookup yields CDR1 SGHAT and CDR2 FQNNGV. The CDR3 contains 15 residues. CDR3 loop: CASSFIGGSTYGYTF. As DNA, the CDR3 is TGTGCCAGCAGCTTTATTGGGGGATCCACTTATGGCTACACCTTC.

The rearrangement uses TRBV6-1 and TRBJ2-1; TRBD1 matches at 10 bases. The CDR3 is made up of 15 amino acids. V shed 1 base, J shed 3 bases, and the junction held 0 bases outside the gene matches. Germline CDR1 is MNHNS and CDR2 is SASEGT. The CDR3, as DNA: TGTGCCAGCAGTGAAGGGACAGGGGGCTACAATGAGCAGTTCTTC. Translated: CASSEGTGGYNEQFF.

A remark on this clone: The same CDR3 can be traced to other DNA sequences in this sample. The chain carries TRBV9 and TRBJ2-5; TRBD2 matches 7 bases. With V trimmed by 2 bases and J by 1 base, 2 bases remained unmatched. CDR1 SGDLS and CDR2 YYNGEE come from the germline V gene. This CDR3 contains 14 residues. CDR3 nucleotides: TGTGCCAGCAGCGTGGGGGGGACCCAAGAGACCCAGTACTTC. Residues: CASSVGGTQETQYF.

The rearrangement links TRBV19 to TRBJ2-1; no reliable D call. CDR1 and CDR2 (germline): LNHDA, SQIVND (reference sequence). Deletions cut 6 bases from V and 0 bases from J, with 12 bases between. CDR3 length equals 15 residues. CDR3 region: CASSPLGSSYNEQFF. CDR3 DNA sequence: TGTGCCAGTAGCCCGCTGGGTAGCTCCTACAATGAGCAGTTCTTC.

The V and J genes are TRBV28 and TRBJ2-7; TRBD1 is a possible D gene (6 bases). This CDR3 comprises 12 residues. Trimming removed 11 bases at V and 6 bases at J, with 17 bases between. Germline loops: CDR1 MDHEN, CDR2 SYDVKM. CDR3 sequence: CALQGNWGEQYF. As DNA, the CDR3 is TGTGCCCTACAGGGTAATTGGGGCGAGCAGTACTTC.

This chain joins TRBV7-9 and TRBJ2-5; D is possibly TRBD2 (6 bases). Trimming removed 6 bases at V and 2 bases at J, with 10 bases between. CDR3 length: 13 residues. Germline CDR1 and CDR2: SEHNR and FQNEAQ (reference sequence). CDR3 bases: TGTGCCAGCAGACCTCTAGCGCAAGAGACCCAGTACTTC. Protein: CASRPLAQETQYF.

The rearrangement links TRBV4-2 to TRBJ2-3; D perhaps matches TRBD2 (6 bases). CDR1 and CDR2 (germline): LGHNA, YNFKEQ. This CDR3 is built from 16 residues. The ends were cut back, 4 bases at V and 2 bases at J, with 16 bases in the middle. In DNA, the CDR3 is TGTGCCAGCAGCCCGTGGGGAGCGGGTTCCACAGATACGCAGTATTTT. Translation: CASSPWGAGSTDTQYF.

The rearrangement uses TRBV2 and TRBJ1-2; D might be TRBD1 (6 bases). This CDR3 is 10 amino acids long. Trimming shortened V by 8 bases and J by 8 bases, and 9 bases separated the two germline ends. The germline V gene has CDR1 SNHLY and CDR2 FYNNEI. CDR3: CASQGYGYTF. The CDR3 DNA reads TGTGCCAGCCAGGGGTACGGCTACACCTTC.

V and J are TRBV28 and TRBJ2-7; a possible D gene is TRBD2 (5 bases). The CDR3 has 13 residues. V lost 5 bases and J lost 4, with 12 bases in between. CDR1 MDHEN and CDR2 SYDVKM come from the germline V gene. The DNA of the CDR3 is TGTGCCAGCAGTCCACGGACGGGGTACGAGCAGTACTTC. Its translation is CASSPRTGYEQYF.

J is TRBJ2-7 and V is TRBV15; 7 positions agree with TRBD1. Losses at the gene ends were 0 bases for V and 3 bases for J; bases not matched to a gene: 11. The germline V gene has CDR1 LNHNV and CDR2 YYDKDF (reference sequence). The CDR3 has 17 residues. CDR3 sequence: CATSRDRVAGGNYEQYF. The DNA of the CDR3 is TGTGCCACCAGCAGAGATCGGGTGGCAGGGGGTAACTACGAGCAGTACTTC.

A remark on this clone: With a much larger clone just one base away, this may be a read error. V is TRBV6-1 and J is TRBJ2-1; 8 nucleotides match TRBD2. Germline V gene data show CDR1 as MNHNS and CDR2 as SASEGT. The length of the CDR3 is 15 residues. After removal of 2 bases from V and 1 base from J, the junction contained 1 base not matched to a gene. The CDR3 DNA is TGTGCCAGCAGTGAATCTAGCGGGTCCTACAATGAGCAGTTCTTC. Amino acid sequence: CASSESSGSYNEQFF.

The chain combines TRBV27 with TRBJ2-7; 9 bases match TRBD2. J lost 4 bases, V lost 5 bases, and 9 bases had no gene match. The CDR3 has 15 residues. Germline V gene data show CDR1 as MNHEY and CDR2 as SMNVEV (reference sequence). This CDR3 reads CASSVSGSPIYEQYF. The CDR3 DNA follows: TGTGCCAGCAGTGTTAGCGGGAGCCCAATTTACGAGCAGTACTTC.

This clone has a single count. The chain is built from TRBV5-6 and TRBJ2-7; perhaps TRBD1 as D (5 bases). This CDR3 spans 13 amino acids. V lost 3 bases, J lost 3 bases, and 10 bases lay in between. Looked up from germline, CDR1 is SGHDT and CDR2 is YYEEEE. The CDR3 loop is CASSSTDGYEQYF. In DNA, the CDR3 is TGTGCCAGCAGCTCGACAGATGGCTACGAGCAGTACTTC.

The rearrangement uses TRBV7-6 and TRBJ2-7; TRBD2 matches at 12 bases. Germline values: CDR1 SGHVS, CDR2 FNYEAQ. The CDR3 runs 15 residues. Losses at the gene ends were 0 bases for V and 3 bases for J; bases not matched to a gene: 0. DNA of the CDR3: TGTGCCAGCAGCTTAGCGACTAGCGGGGGCTACGAGCAGTACTTC. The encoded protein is CASSLATSGGYEQYF.

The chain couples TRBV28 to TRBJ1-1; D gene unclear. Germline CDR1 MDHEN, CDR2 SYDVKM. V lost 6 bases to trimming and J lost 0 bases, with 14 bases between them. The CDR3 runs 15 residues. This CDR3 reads CASRSRGSMNTEAFF. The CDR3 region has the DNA TGTGCCAGCAGAAGCAGAGGTTCCATGAACACTGAAGCTTTCTTT.

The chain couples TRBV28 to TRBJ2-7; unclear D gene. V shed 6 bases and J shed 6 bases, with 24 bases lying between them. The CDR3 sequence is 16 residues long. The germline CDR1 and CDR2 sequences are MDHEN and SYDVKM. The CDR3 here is CASRRCRPSMALEQYF. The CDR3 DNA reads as TGTGCCAGCAGACGTTGCCGGCCATCTATGGCCCTCGAGCAGTACTTC.

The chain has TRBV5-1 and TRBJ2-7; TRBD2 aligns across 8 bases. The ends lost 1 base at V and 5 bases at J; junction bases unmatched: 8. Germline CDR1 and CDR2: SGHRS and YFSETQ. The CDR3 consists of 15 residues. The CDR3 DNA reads TGCGCCAGCAGCTTGAGGACGGGAGGGAGTAACGAGCAGTACTTC. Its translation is CASSLRTGGSNEQYF.

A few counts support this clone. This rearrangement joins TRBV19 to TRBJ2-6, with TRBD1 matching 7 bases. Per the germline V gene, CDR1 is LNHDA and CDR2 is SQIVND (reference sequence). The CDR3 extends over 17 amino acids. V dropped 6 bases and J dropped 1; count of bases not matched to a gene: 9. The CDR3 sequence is CASSPTGDHSGANVLTF. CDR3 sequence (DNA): TGTGCCAGTAGCCCAACAGGGGATCATTCTGGGGCCAACGTCCTGACTTTC. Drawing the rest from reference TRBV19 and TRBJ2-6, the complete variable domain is DGGITQSPKYLFRKEGQNVTLSCEQNLNHDAMYWYRQDPGQGLRLIYYSQIVNDFQKGDIAEGYSVSREKKESFPLTVTSAQKNPTAFYLCASSPTGDHSGANVLTFGAGSRLTVL.

In DNA form, the CDR3 reads TGTGCCAGCAGTTACGAGGACAGCCCCTACGAGCAGTACTTC. This translates into CASSYEDSPYEQYF. J is TRBJ2-7 and V is TRBV6-6; possible D gene TRBD1, 6 bases. The V and J ends lost 2 bases and 2 bases respectively, with 10 bases between them. The CDR3 runs to 14 residues. From germline, CDR1 is MNHNY and CDR2 SVGAGI (reference sequence).

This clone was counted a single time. As DNA, the CDR3 is TGCGCCAGCAGCGCCCGTCCGGGGTACTCGCCGGGCGCTGGAAACACCATATATTTT. Protein: CASSARPGYSPGAGNTIYF. This chain joins TRBV5-1 and TRBJ1-3; D remains ambiguous. CDR1 and CDR2 from the germline V gene are SGHRS and YFSETQ. CDR3 length: 19 amino acids. V shed 4 bases and J shed 2 bases, with 25 bases lying between them.